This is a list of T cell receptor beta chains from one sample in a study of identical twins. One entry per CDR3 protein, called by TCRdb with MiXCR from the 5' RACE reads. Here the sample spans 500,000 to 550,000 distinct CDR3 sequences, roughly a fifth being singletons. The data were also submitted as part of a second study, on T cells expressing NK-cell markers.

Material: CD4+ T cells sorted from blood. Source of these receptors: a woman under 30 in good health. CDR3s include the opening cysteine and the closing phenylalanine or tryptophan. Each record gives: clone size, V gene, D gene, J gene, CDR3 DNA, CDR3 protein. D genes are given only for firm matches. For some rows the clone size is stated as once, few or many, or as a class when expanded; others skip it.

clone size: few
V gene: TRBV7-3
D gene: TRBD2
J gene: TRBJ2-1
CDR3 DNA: TGTGCCAGCAGCACGAGCGGGGGGGTCAATGAGCAGTTCTTC
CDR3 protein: CASSTSGGVNEQFF

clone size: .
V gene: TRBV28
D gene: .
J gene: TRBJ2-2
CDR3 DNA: TGTGCCAGCAGACAGCGTGGACTGCACGAGGGATCCGGGGAGCTGTTTTTT
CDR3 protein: CASRQRGLHEGSGELFF

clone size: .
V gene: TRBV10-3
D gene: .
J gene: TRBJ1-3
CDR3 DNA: TGTGCCATCAGTTCAGGGTCCGGAAACACCATATATTTT
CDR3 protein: CAISSGSGNTIYF

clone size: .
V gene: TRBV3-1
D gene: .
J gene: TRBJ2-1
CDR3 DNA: TGTGCCAGCAGTCAAGGGGGATCCAATGAGCAGTTCTTC
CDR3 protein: CASSQGGSNEQFF

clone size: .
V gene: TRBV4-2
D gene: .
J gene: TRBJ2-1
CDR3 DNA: TGTGCCAGCAGCCAAGACGGGTGGGCGACAAACCAGCAGTTCTTC
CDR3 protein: CASSQDGWATNQQFF

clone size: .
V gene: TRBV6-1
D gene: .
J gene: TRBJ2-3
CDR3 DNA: TGTGCCAGCAGCCACAGGGTAGCGACAGATACGCAGTATTTT
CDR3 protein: CASSHRVATDTQYF

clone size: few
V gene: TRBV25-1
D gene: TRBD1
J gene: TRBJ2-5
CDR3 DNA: TGTGCCAGCAGTGGGGGGACAGGGCAAGAGACCCAGTACTTC
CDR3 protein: CASSGGTGQETQYF

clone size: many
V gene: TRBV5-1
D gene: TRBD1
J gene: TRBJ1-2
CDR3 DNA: TGCGCCAGCAGCGTGACAGGGAATAACTATGGCTACACCTTC
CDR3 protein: CASSVTGNNYGYTF

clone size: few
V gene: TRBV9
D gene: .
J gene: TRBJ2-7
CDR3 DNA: TGTGCCAGCAGCGTAGAGGCAACTTCCTACGAGCAGTACTTC
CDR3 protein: CASSVEATSYEQYF

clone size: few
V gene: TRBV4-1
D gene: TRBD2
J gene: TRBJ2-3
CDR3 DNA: TGCGCCAGCAGCCATTCTGCGGGACTAGCGGGGCCTACCAACACAGATACGCAGTATTTT
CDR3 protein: CASSHSAGLAGPTNTDTQYF

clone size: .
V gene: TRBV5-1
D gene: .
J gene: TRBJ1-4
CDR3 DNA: TGCGCCAGCAGCTTCCAGGGACGGGGTGAAAAACTGTTTTTT
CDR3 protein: CASSFQGRGEKLFF

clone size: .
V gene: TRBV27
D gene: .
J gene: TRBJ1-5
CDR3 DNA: TGTGCCAGCAGTGCATCCTGGGAAAGGCCCCAGCATTTT
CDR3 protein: CASSASWERPQHF

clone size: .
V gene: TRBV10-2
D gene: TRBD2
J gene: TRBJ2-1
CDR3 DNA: TGCGCCAGCAGTGAGGGGAGGGGCGCCTACAATGAGCAGTTCTTC
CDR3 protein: CASSEGRGAYNEQFF

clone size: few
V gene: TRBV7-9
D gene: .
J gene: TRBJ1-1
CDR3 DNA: TGTGCCAGCAGCGTTAGAGGGCCGGATGAAGCTTTCTTT
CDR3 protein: CASSVRGPDEAFF

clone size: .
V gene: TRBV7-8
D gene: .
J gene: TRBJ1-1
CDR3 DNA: TGTGCCAGCAGCCGAGGAGAAGCGCCTGAAGCTTTCTTT
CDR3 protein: CASSRGEAPEAFF

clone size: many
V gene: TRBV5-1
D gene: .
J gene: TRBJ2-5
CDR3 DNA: TGCGCCAGCAGCTTGCTCCCCGGGACGCTCCAAGAGACCCAGTACTTC
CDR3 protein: CASSLLPGTLQETQYF

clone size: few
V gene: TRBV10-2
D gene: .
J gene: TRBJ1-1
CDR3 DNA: TGCGCCAGCAGATCACGAATGGCTGAAGCTTTCTTT
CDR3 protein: CASRSRMAEAFF

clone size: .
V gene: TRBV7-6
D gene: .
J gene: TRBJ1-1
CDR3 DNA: TGTGCCAGCAGCTTATCCCCCCGGATTGGCACTGAAGCTTTCTTT
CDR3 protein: CASSLSPRIGTEAFF

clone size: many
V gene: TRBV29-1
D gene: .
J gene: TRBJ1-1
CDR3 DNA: TGCAGCGTTGATATGCGCCAGGGGAACACTGAAGCTTTCTTT
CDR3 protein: CSVDMRQGNTEAFF

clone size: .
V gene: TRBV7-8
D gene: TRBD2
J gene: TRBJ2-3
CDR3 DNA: TGTGCCAGCAGCTTGACAGGACTAGCGGACTCAGGCACGCAGTATTTT
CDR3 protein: CASSLTGLADSGTQYF

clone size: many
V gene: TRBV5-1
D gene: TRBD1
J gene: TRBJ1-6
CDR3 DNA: TGCGCCAGCAGCTCCGGACCGGGACAGAATAATTCACCCCTCCACTTT
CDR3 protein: CASSSGPGQNNSPLHF

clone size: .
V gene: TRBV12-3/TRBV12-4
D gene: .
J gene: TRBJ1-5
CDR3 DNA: TGTGCCAGCACCCAAGGCGTTCAGCCCCAGCATTTT
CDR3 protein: CASTQGVQPQHF

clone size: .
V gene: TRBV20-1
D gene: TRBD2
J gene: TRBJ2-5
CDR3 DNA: TGCAGTGCTAGAGACTTTAGGACTAGCTCTCAAGAGACCCAGTACTTC
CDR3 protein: CSARDFRTSSQETQYF

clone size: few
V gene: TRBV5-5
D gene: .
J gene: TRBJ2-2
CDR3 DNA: TGTGCCAGCAGATCGGACGCCCTCCTCTCCGGGGAGCTGTTTTTT
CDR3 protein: CASRSDALLSGELFF